The source of this T cell receptor (beta chain) is a study of vaccination effects on CD4 cells after COVID-19. CD4+ T cells specific for antigen were expanded with viral peptide pools by the ViraFEST assay before sequencing. Following a roughly eleven-day culture, CD4+ T cells were purified. Vaccinated recipients, who were negative for nucleocapsid antibodies, had no history of SARS-CoV-2 infection. Days 3 and 7 were when half the medium was replaced with IL-2 medium. This CDR3 contains 13 residues. Germline CDR1 and CDR2: SGHTA and FQGNSA. The V end lost 1 base, the J end lost 9 bases, and 7 bases lay between the germline ends. Note on this clone: Its target is not known.

Libraries were prepared by immunoSEQ multiplex PCR; TCRdb keeps only in-frame clonotypes and omits some of them. This sample has about 63,000 clones, with around three quarters found just once. Study-wide results and limits: In vaccinees who were healthy, merely 1 out of 255 vaccine-induced clones cross-reacted with common cold coronaviruses.

The chain is built from TRBV7-2 and TRBJ1-6; D perhaps matches TRBD1 (5 bases). Source: CD4+ T cells from PBMCs cultured with HCoV-OC43 spike peptides, taken before COVID-19 vaccination. Indicated subset: HCoV-OC43 spike overlapping peptide pool stimulation. The TCR comes from a human donor who received a COVID-19 vaccine. This chain's CDR3 is CASSLVRGSPLHF. DNA of the CDR3: TGTGCCAGCAGCTTAGTTAGGGGTTCACCCCTCCACTTT.